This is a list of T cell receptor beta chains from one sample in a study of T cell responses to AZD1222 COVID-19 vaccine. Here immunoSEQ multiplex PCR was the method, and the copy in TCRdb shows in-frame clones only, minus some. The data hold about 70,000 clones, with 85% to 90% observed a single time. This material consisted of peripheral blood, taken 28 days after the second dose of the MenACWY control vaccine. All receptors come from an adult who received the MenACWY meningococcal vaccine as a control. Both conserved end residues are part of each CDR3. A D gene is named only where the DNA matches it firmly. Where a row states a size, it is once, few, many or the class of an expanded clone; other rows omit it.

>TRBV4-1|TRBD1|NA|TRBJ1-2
TGCGCCAGCAGCCAAGATTGGGCAGGGGGCTCCTATGGCTACACCTTC
CASSQDWAGGSYGYTF
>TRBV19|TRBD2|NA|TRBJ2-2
TGTGCCAGTAGTCCCCGCGGGAGGAACACCGGGGAGCTGTTTTTT
CASSPRGRNTGELFF
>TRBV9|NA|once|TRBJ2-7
TGTGCCAGCAGCGTGGATGGCCAGCGAGCCTACGAGCAGTACTTC
CASSVDGQRAYEQYF
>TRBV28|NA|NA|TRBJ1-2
TGTGCCAGCAGTTTAGGTAGTCTCCGCTATGGCTACACCTTC
CASSLGSLRYGYTF
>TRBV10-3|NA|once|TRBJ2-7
TGTGCCATCAGGGCCTGGGATGGCGAGCAGTACTTC
CAIRAWDGEQYF
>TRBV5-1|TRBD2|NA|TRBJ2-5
TGCGCCAGCAGCGCGACTAGCAGAGAGACCCAGTACTTC
CASSATSRETQYF
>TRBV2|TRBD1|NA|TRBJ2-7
TGTGCCAGCAGGGGGGGACAGGGGATCTCCGGCTACGAGCAGTACTTC
CASRGGQGISGYEQYF
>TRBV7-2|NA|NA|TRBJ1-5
TGTGCCAGCAGCTTCCTGGGGGCTCAGCCCCAGCATTTT
CASSFLGAQPQHF
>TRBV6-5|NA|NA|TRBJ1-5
TGTGCCAGCCAGACAGGTTACAATCAGCCCCAGCATTTT
CASQTGYNQPQHF
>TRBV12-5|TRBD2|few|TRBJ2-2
TGTGCTAGTGGTTTGGCTAGCGGGAGTGTCACCGGGGAGCTGTTTTTT
CASGLASGSVTGELFF
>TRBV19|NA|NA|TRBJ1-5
TGTGCCAGTAGGACCCAGACAGCCAGCAATCAGCCCCAGCATTTT
CASRTQTASNQPQHF
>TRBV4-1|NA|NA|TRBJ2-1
TGCGCCAGCAGCCAAGGTCGAGCCGTGGATGAGCAGTTCTTC
CASSQGRAVDEQFF
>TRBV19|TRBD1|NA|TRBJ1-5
TGTGCCAGTAGTATAAGGACAGGGCATCAGCCCCAGCATTTT
CASSIRTGHQPQHF
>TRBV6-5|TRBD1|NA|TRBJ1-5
TGTGCCAGCAGCCTCGGGACAGGGGGGAATCAGCCCCAGCATTTT
CASSLGTGGNQPQHF
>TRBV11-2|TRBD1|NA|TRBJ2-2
TGTGCCAGCAGCCCCGGCAGGACAGGGGGCTTAGGGGAGCTGTTTTTT
CASSPGRTGGLGELFF
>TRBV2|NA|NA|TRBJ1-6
TGTGCCAGCAGTAGTGCAGGTCGGGGACTGGGGCTCCACTTT
CASSSAGRGLGLHF
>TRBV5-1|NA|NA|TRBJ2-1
TGCGCCAGCAGCTTGATTATCGGTCGGAGCAGCAATGAGCAGTTCTTC
CASSLIIGRSSNEQFF
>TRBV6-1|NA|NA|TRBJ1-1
TGTGCCAGCAGTGAGGAAGAAGCTTTCTTT
CASSEEEAFF
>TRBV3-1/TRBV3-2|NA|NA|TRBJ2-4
TGTGCCAGCAGCCAAGGCAGGGAGGCCAAAAACATTCAGTACTTC
CASSQGREAKNIQYF
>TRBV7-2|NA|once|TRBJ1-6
TGTGCCAGCAGCTTATGGTCGACGGACAATTCACCCCTCCACTTT
CASSLWSTDNSPLHF
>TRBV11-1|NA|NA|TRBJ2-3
TGTGCCAGCAGCTTGGGCACAGATACGCAGTATTTT
CASSLGTDTQYF
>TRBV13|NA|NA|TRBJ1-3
TGTGCCAGCAGCTTACTCGAAGGGTCGGGAAACACCATATATTTT
CASSLLEGSGNTIYF
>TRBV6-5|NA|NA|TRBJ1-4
TGTGCCAGCAGTCTCTCTTTGACGGGATTTGGACTGTTTTTT
CASSLSLTGFGLFF
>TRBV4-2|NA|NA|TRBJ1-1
TGTGCCAGCAGCCAAGGAGACTTGGCAGACACTGAAGCTTTCTTT
CASSQGDLADTEAFF
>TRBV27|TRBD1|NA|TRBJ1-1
TGTGCCAGCAGTTTGGAAAGGGGGCGTTCTGGTGAAGCTTTCTTT
CASSLERGRSGEAFF
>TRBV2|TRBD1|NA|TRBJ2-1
TGTGCCAGCAGGACGGGGACAGCCACCAATGAGCAGTTCTTC
CASRTGTATNEQFF
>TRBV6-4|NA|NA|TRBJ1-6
TGTGCCAGCAGTGATAACTCTGGTAATTCACCCCTCCACTTT
CASSDNSGNSPLHF
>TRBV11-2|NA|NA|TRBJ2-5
TGTGCCAGCAGCTTAGCGGGGTTATCGGAGACCCAGTACTTC
CASSLAGLSETQYF
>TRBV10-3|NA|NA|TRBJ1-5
TGTGCCATCAGTGAGTCGACAGGCAGACAGAATCAGCCCCAGCATTTT
CAISESTGRQNQPQHF
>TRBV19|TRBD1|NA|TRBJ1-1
TGTGCCAGTAGTATGCAGTACAGGGGCAACACTGAAGCTTTCTTT
CASSMQYRGNTEAFF
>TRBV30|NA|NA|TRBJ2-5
TGTGCCTGGAGTGTGGGTACGGAGACCCAGTACTTC
CAWSVGTETQYF
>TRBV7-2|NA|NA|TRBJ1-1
TGTGCCAGCAGCGAATCCGGACGTACGTCTGTCCGAGCTTTCTTT
CASSESGRTSVRAFF
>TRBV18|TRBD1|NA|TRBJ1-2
TGTGCCAGCTCACCAATGGCAGACAGGGGGAACGGCTACACCTTC
CASSPMADRGNGYTF
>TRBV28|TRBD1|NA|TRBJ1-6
TGTGCCAGCAGTAAGGACAGGGGGCCTAATTCACCCCTCCACTTT
CASSKDRGPNSPLHF
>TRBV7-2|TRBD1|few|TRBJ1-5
TGTGCCAGCAGCGTCGACAGGGGAGAAAGGCCCCAGCATTTT
CASSVDRGERPQHF
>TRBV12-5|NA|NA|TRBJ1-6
TGTGCTAGTGGCCCCAGGATGCGTTCCTATAATTCATCCCTCCACTTT
CASGPRMRSYNSSLHF
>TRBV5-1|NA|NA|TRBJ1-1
TGCGCCAGCAGCGTCCAACCGGACGGGTCGGCGGCTTTCTTT
CASSVQPDGSAAFF